This T cell receptor beta chain was captured in a study of regulatory T cells in long-lasting Graves disease (dated by TCRdb to the early 2020s). In terms of the full investigation: Antithyroid drugs had been taken for less than 3 months by newly diagnosed Graves' disease patients. Patients with persistent Graves' disease were compared with patients with newly diagnosed Graves' disease using TCR sequencing and RNA sequencing of peripheral blood. The study was registered as a clinical trial and conducted in China. A total of 33 samples were covered by TCR sequencing, comprising 13 persistent and around 20 newly diagnosed Graves' disease patients. What the research found in general, with its limitations: More public clonotypes were shared among persistent patients (under 3,000) than among newly diagnosed patients (approximately 930). Persistent Graves' disease patients showed lower TCR Shannon entropy and fewer highly expanded clones than newly diagnosed patients, suggesting clonal expansion. The authors noted that the small sample size was a limitation that may lower accuracy. Sequencing and analysis were limited to the TCR beta chain. Preferential use of TRBV28, TRBJ1-2 and TRBJ2-5 was observed in persistent disease, whereas TRBV20-1 and TRBJ2-1 were favored in newly diagnosed disease. Peripheral blood alone was examined, since thyroid tissue, which constituted the primary lesion, could not be accessed.

The sample's time point label, decoded: newly diagnosed GD, antithyroid drugs for less than 3 months. For both TCR sequencing and RNA sequencing, RNA was extracted from PBMCs in TRIzol. The diagnosis of Graves' disease was made according to American Thyroid Association guidelines. The patients came from an endocrinology department in Xi'an, China. Each patient gave roughly 8.4 milliliters of peripheral blood, collected in an EDTA anticoagulant tube. PBMCs were isolated by Ficoll Paque Plus density gradient separation without further T cell sorting. RNA quality was checked with an Agilent 2100 Bioanalyzer and agarose gel, and concentration with a NanoDrop 2000. The library relied on multiplex PCR. Reads for this sample came from an Illumina HiSeq 4000. TCR beta libraries were built with iRepertoire HTBI primers and Arm-PCR amplification of CDR3 regions. PCR products were gel purified before sequencing. From the authors' description of their analysis: Across samples, around 58 TRBV and 13 to 15 TRBJ segments were identified and used for gene usage analysis of CDR3 amino acid clonotypes. Filtered high-quality paired reads were merged into contigs using COPE and FqMerger. BLAST was used to align contigs to IMGT TRBV, TRBD and TRBJ reference genes, with CDR3 defined following IMGT. Highly expanded clones were defined as clonotypes with a frequency above 0.1%. Repertoire diversity was measured by Shannon entropy, and V-J evenness by the Gini coefficient. A clonotype was considered public if more than one individual shared it. Through fastp at Q25 and MiXCR, TCRdb rebuilt clones from the public reads, retaining in-frame beta chains. CDR3 protein duplicates are merged, each entry listing the most common genes and DNA. The V and J calls come from TCRdb's annotation, not from the publication. This sample is represented by about 530,000 distinct CDR3 sequences; roughly a sixth of them were singletons. The top ten hold 20% to 25% of the sample.

The junction shows trimming of 3 bases on V and 6 bases on J, and the gene matches do not reach 13 bases of it. From the cysteine up to the phenylalanine, the CDR3 has a length of 17 residues. Here the CDR3 DNA is all that survives: 51 bases in frame from base 1. CDR1 and CDR2, looked up from the germline V gene, are SGHRS and YFSETQ. A note on this clonotype: Which antigen it targets is not known. The sample holds no much larger clone one base away, and base qualities are not on file.

The sample was also linked to a second study, of T cells in Graves' hyperthyroidism and ophthalmopathy. That second report states: A patient counted as having stable Graves' hyperthyroidism if no progression to ophthalmopathy occurred over 18 months of follow-up. The hyperthyroidism patients were between 18 and 65 years old and newly diagnosed, with a disease duration of less than 2 months. Any patient with an uncontrolled infection, another autoimmune disease, pregnancy or lactation was excluded. Clinical symptoms, serum thyroxine and TRAb, thyroid ultrasound, and orbital computed tomography formed the basis for the diagnoses. For the first round of RT-PCR on the TCR CDR3, the HTBI primer set was used together with the Qiagen OneStep RT-PCR kit. Most expanded thyroid clonotypes (frequency above 0.001) were also detected in blood, a finding suggesting that blood repertoires may reflect thyroid immune responses. A model built on a 13 V-J signature distinguished ophthalmopathy from stable hyperthyroidism, reaching 85% to 90% sensitivity and about 81% specificity in cross-validation and 80%/75% in testing. In validation, the model predicted progression to ophthalmopathy a median of approximately 6.6 months before onset, with approximately 71% sensitivity and roughly 79% specificity. A discovery cohort of about a hundred patients, about 40 with Graves' ophthalmopathy and about 58 with stable Graves' hyperthyroidism, was used to find distinguishing TCR V-J signatures. An independent validation cohort of fewer than 20 hyperthyroidism patients and approximately 17 patients who later progressed to ophthalmopathy tested prospective prediction of ophthalmopathy. The 100 discovery patients were divided at random into training and test sets in a 7:3 ratio. In addition, the study compared T-cell repertoires in thyroid tissue and in blood from over 5 Graves' hyperthyroidism patients. After blood sampling, hyperthyroidism patients were treated with methimazole at a starting dose of 30 mg daily, and ophthalmopathy patients were treated with high-dose intravenous methylprednisolone. A second multiplex PCR round built the libraries, followed by size selection and purification. Paired-end sequencing of the libraries was performed with 100 bp reads on an Illumina HiSeq2000. SOAPnuke was used to process the raw data, with reads discarded if the reads contained adapters or uncalled bases, had a mean Phred below 15, or lacked an exact constant-primer or identifier match. COPE v1.2.5 was used to merge high-quality paired reads, and clonotypes were defined as unique nucleotide sequences. MiTCR v1.1 was used to align clonotypes to the IMGT TRBV, TRBD and TRBJ reference segments. Only V-J combinations with frequency above 0.0001, covering 99.2% of repertoires, were analysed. The TCS score was defined as F50 (clonal expansion) divided by E x V (chaos), with BLOSUM62-based TCRdist calculated between CDR3 peptides within each V-J. Welch's t-statistics and random forest reduced 514 V-J features to 13, which were used in a naive Bayes classifier (R e1071). Sample size was not statistically predetermined, and investigators were not blinded to group allocation. According to the paper, TCR Vbeta CDR3 sequencing was carried out on some 140 peripheral blood samples, which came from some 41 ophthalmopathy, 80 or so hyperthyroidism and roughly 17 progressor patients.

The rearrangement combines TRBV5-1 with TRBJ2-3, with 10 bases aligning to TRBD2. This TCR came from a woman aged 40 to 65 with Graves disease. Donor details come from another sample of the same person, matched by shared clones. The sample was peripheral blood mononuclear cells (PBMCs), taken at new diagnosis, from a patient treated with antithyroid drugs. The CDR3 here reads CASSSLSSGGPKDTQYF. The bases are TGCGCCAGCAGCTCTCTATCTAGCGGGGGCCCAAAGGATACGCAGTATTTT.